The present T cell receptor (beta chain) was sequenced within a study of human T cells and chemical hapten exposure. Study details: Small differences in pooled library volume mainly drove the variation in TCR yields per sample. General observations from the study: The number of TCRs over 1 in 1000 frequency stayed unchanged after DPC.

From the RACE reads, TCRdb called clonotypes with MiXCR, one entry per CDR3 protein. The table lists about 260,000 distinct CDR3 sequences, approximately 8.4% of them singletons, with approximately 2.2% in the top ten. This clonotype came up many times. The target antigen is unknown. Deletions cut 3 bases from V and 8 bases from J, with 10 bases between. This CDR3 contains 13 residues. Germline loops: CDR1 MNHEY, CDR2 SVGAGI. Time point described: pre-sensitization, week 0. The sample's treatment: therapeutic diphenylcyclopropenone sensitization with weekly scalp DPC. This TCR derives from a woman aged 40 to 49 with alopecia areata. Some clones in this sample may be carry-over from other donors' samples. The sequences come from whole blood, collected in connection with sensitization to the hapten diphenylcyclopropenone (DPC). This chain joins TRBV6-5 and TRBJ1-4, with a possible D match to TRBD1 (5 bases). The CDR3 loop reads CASSYPGDEKLFF. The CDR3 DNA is TGTGCCAGCAGTTATCCGGGGGACGAAAAACTGTTTTTT.